Listed below are T cell receptor beta chains from one sample, sequenced in a study of T cell responses to AZD1222 COVID-19 vaccine. Only in-frame clones appear in the TCRdb table, and some are missing; sequencing was by immunoSEQ multiplex PCR. The table records some 130,000 clones, approximately 90% of them present only once. Sequencing used peripheral blood, obtained on day 0 of AZD1222 vaccination. The source of these receptors is an adult in good health. Each CDR3 is given with its conserved first and last residue. Each record gives: J gene, clone size, V gene, D gene, CDR3 DNA, CDR3 protein. A D gene is named only where the DNA matches it firmly. Clone size, where shown, is once, few, many, or a class for clones that have expanded.

j_call: TRBJ2-7; clone_size: NA; v_call: TRBV27; d_call: NA; cdr3_nt: TGTGCCAGCAGTTTTTACCCTCTAGCGACCTACGAGCAGTACTTC; cdr3_aa: CASSFYPLATYEQYF
j_call: TRBJ2-7; clone_size: NA; v_call: TRBV27; d_call: NA; cdr3_nt: TGTGCCAGCAGCCCAGACAGGTTTTTGGGGGAGCAGTACTTC; cdr3_aa: CASSPDRFLGEQYF
j_call: TRBJ2-5; clone_size: NA; v_call: TRBV3-1/TRBV3-2; d_call: NA; cdr3_nt: TGTGCCAGCAGCCCAGTTGGGGTCACAGAGACCCAGTACTTC; cdr3_aa: CASSPVGVTETQYF
j_call: TRBJ2-7; clone_size: NA; v_call: TRBV6-1; d_call: NA; cdr3_nt: TGTGCCAGCAGTGAATGGGGTGGGCACCCAAGATTCGAGCAGTACTTC; cdr3_aa: CASSEWGGHPRFEQYF
j_call: TRBJ2-1; clone_size: once; v_call: TRBV27; d_call: NA; cdr3_nt: TGTGCCAGCAGAATCGGACTCTACAATGAGCAGTTCTTC; cdr3_aa: CASRIGLYNEQFF
j_call: TRBJ1-4; clone_size: once; v_call: TRBV2; d_call: TRBD1; cdr3_nt: TGTGCCAGCAAAGTGGACAGGGTTAATGAAAAACTGTTTTTT; cdr3_aa: CASKVDRVNEKLFF
j_call: TRBJ1-2; clone_size: few; v_call: TRBV5-1; d_call: TRBD1; cdr3_nt: TGCGCCAGCAAACGAGGGGCCGGGAGCGACAGGGGGTCTGGCTATGGCTACACCTTC; cdr3_aa: CASKRGAGSDRGSGYGYTF
j_call: TRBJ1-5; clone_size: once; v_call: TRBV4-1; d_call: TRBD1; cdr3_nt: TGCGCCAGCACCAAAGAACCGGGACAGATAAAGCCCCAGCATTTT; cdr3_aa: CASTKEPGQIKPQHF
j_call: TRBJ1-1; clone_size: NA; v_call: TRBV9; d_call: NA; cdr3_nt: TGTGCCAGCAGCGTAGCGACAGGTACTTTTATGAACACTGAAGCTTTCTTT; cdr3_aa: CASSVATGTFMNTEAFF
j_call: TRBJ1-1; clone_size: NA; v_call: TRBV5-5; d_call: TRBD1; cdr3_nt: TGTGCCAGCAGCAAAGAGACAGGGATTCGGCACACTGAAGCTTTCTTT; cdr3_aa: CASSKETGIRHTEAFF
j_call: TRBJ1-1; clone_size: NA; v_call: TRBV15; d_call: NA; cdr3_nt: TGTGCCACCAGCAGCTTACAGGGTGGAGGTCTAGCTTTCTTT; cdr3_aa: CATSSLQGGGLAFF
j_call: TRBJ2-2; clone_size: NA; v_call: TRBV29-1; d_call: NA; cdr3_nt: TGCAGCGTCGTGGGTAGCGCAGGGTCCACCGGGGAGCTGTTTTTT; cdr3_aa: CSVVGSAGSTGELFF
j_call: TRBJ1-5; clone_size: NA; v_call: TRBV19; d_call: NA; cdr3_nt: TGTGCCAGTACCCACGGCTCTAATCAGCCCCAGCATTTT; cdr3_aa: CASTHGSNQPQHF
j_call: TRBJ1-2; clone_size: NA; v_call: TRBV6-2/TRBV6-3; d_call: TRBD1; cdr3_nt: TGTGCCAGCAGTTACCCGGGACAGGGACCCTATAACTATGGCTACACCTTC; cdr3_aa: CASSYPGQGPYNYGYTF
j_call: TRBJ1-5; clone_size: NA; v_call: TRBV28; d_call: NA; cdr3_nt: TGTGCCAGCAGCCTGGACAGTGACCAGCCCCAGCATTTT; cdr3_aa: CASSLDSDQPQHF
j_call: TRBJ1-1; clone_size: NA; v_call: TRBV5-4; d_call: NA; cdr3_nt: TGTGCCAGCAGCTTCGAAGCGGGGGCTACGAACACTGAAGCTTTCTTT; cdr3_aa: CASSFEAGATNTEAFF
j_call: TRBJ2-5; clone_size: few; v_call: TRBV2; d_call: TRBD1; cdr3_nt: TGTGCCAGCCGGGACAGCTACTTC; cdr3_aa: CASRDSYF
j_call: TRBJ2-1; clone_size: NA; v_call: TRBV5-1; d_call: NA; cdr3_nt: TGCGCCAGCAGCCCTAACGGGGTAGTCTATGAGCAGTTCTTC; cdr3_aa: CASSPNGVVYEQFF
j_call: TRBJ1-1; clone_size: NA; v_call: TRBV7-2; d_call: NA; cdr3_nt: TGTGCCAGCAGCCCACGCCCGGTTTTTGATACTGAAGCTTTCTTT; cdr3_aa: CASSPRPVFDTEAFF
j_call: TRBJ2-7; clone_size: NA; v_call: TRBV6-5; d_call: NA; cdr3_nt: TGTGCCAGCGTCTCCACGCGGACGTACGCCTACGAGCAGTACTTC; cdr3_aa: CASVSTRTYAYEQYF
j_call: TRBJ1-3; clone_size: NA; v_call: TRBV3-1/TRBV3-2; d_call: NA; cdr3_nt: TGTGCCAGCAGTCCTTTGGGTGGAAATGCTGGAAACACCATATATTTT; cdr3_aa: CASSPLGGNAGNTIYF
j_call: TRBJ2-7; clone_size: NA; v_call: TRBV7-8; d_call: TRBD1; cdr3_nt: TGTGCCAGCACCCTTGGGACAGGGGGAGGACACGAGCAGTACTTC; cdr3_aa: CASTLGTGGGHEQYF
j_call: TRBJ2-1; clone_size: NA; v_call: TRBV5-1; d_call: NA; cdr3_nt: TGCGCCAGCAGCTGGGACACCAATGAGCAGTTCTTC; cdr3_aa: CASSWDTNEQFF
j_call: TRBJ2-7; clone_size: NA; v_call: TRBV14; d_call: NA; cdr3_nt: TGTGCCAGCAGTCAAAGGTGGGGGGGCAACTTCTACGAGCAGTACTTC; cdr3_aa: CASSQRWGGNFYEQYF
j_call: TRBJ2-2; clone_size: NA; v_call: TRBV7-2; d_call: NA; cdr3_nt: TGTGCCAGCAGCTCAATACAGGGAAGCAACACCGGGGAGCTGTTTTTT; cdr3_aa: CASSSIQGSNTGELFF
j_call: TRBJ2-7; clone_size: NA; v_call: TRBV11-3; d_call: TRBD2; cdr3_nt: TGTGCCAGCAGCTTAGCGAACTGGCGGGAGATTAGGTATGAGCAGTACTTC; cdr3_aa: CASSLANWREIRYEQYF
j_call: TRBJ2-7; clone_size: NA; v_call: TRBV30; d_call: NA; cdr3_nt: TGTGCCTGGGAGGACGGGGTTATCGAGCAGTACTTC; cdr3_aa: CAWEDGVIEQYF
j_call: TRBJ1-1; clone_size: NA; v_call: TRBV7-6; d_call: NA; cdr3_nt: TGTGCCAGCAGCTTAGAGGGTAGGGGATGGAACACTGAAGCTTTCTTT; cdr3_aa: CASSLEGRGWNTEAFF
j_call: TRBJ1-5; clone_size: NA; v_call: TRBV19; d_call: NA; cdr3_nt: TGTGCCAGTAGGAGGGGGGGCCAGCCCCAGCATTTT; cdr3_aa: CASRRGGQPQHF
j_call: TRBJ1-4; clone_size: NA; v_call: TRBV5-1; d_call: TRBD1; cdr3_nt: TGCGCCAGCAGCTTGCGGTGGACAGGGACCGTGGGCCGTGGTGCGGGTGGGGATGAAAAACTGTTTTTT; cdr3_aa: CASSLRWTGTVGRGAGGDEKLFF
j_call: TRBJ1-2; clone_size: NA; v_call: TRBV9; d_call: TRBD1; cdr3_nt: TGTGCCAGCAGCGTAGATCCCGGACAGGAAGCTAACTATGGCTACACCTTC; cdr3_aa: CASSVDPGQEANYGYTF
j_call: TRBJ1-6; clone_size: NA; v_call: TRBV28; d_call: NA; cdr3_nt: TGTGCCAGCAGTCCGGGGTCCGCTGATAATTCACCCCTCCACTTT; cdr3_aa: CASSPGSADNSPLHF
j_call: TRBJ2-5; clone_size: NA; v_call: TRBV7-2; d_call: NA; cdr3_nt: TGTGCCAGCAGCTTAGACGTCTCCCGGGAGACCCAGTACTTC; cdr3_aa: CASSLDVSRETQYF
j_call: TRBJ2-3; clone_size: NA; v_call: TRBV9; d_call: TRBD2; cdr3_nt: TGTGCCAGCAGCCCCAAAGGAGCGGGAGTAAGAGATACGCAGTATTTT; cdr3_aa: CASSPKGAGVRDTQYF
j_call: TRBJ2-1; clone_size: NA; v_call: TRBV6-6; d_call: TRBD2; cdr3_nt: TGTGCCAGCAGCGATCTAGCGGGAGGCCCCTACAATGAGCAGTTCTTC; cdr3_aa: CASSDLAGGPYNEQFF
j_call: TRBJ2-1; clone_size: NA; v_call: TRBV6-4; d_call: NA; cdr3_nt: TGTGCCAGCAGTGACGGGTTCAGGCGGCAGTTCTTC; cdr3_aa: CASSDGFRRQFF
j_call: TRBJ2-1; clone_size: once; v_call: TRBV2; d_call: NA; cdr3_nt: TGTGCCAGCAGTACAACCACGGAGCAGTTCTTC; cdr3_aa: CASSTTTEQFF
j_call: TRBJ1-2; clone_size: NA; v_call: TRBV12-3/TRBV12-4; d_call: NA; cdr3_nt: TGTGCCAGCAGTTTCCAGGATATAGGTGGCTACACCTTC; cdr3_aa: CASSFQDIGGYTF
j_call: TRBJ1-1; clone_size: NA; v_call: TRBV6-1; d_call: NA; cdr3_nt: TGTGCCAGTCGTGAAAAGGGGCATGAAGCTTTCTTT; cdr3_aa: CASREKGHEAFF
j_call: TRBJ2-3; clone_size: once; v_call: TRBV5-1; d_call: NA; cdr3_nt: TGCGCCAGCAGCTTCCGTCGGGGGACGACTAACACAGATACGCAGTATTTT; cdr3_aa: CASSFRRGTTNTDTQYF
j_call: TRBJ2-5; clone_size: NA; v_call: TRBV7-9; d_call: NA; cdr3_nt: TGTGCCAGCAGCTCTACTATCAGGAACCAAGAGACCCAGTACTTC; cdr3_aa: CASSSTIRNQETQYF
j_call: TRBJ1-1; clone_size: NA; v_call: TRBV12-3/TRBV12-4; d_call: NA; cdr3_nt: TGTGCCAGCAGTTTATCGGGGTCTGCTTTCTTT; cdr3_aa: CASSLSGSAFF
j_call: TRBJ1-2; clone_size: NA; v_call: TRBV4-2; d_call: TRBD1; cdr3_nt: TGTGCCAGCAGCCTTTCCTCCTCGGGACAGGGTAGCTATGGCTACACCTTC; cdr3_aa: CASSLSSSGQGSYGYTF
j_call: TRBJ1-3; clone_size: few; v_call: TRBV5-1; d_call: NA; cdr3_nt: TGCGCCAGCAGCCCGGAGGTCCGCATTGGTCAATTTAACACCATATATTTT; cdr3_aa: CASSPEVRIGQFNTIYF
j_call: TRBJ1-3; clone_size: NA; v_call: TRBV29-1; d_call: TRBD1; cdr3_nt: TGCAGCGCCGACAGGGGGCCTGGAAACACCATATATTTT; cdr3_aa: CSADRGPGNTIYF
j_call: TRBJ1-2; clone_size: once; v_call: TRBV3-1/TRBV3-2; d_call: TRBD1; cdr3_nt: TGTGCCACACGCCGACAGGGAGGAAACCCCCTCTATGGCTACACCTTC; cdr3_aa: CATRRQGGNPLYGYTF
j_call: TRBJ1-5; clone_size: NA; v_call: TRBV2; d_call: NA; cdr3_nt: TGTGCCAGCAGTGATTTCAGGAATCAGCCCCAGCATTTT; cdr3_aa: CASSDFRNQPQHF